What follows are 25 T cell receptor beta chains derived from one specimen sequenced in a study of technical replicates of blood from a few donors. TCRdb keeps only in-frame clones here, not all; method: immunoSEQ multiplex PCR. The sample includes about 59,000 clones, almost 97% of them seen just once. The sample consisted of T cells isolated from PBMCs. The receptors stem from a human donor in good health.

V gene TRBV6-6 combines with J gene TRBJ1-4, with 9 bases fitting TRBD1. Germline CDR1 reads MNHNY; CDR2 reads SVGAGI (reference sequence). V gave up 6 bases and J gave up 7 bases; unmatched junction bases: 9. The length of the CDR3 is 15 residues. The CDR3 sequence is CASRHYRGRIEKLFF. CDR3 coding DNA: TGTGCCAGCAGACACTACAGGGGGCGCATTGAAAAACTGTTTTTT.

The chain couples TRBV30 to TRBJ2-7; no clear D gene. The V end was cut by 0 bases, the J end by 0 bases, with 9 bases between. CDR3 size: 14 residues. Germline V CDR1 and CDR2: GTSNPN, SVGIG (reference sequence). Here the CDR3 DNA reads TGTGCCTGGAGTGTAACTCTAACCTCCTACGAGCAGTACTTC. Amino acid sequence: CAWSVTLTSYEQYF.

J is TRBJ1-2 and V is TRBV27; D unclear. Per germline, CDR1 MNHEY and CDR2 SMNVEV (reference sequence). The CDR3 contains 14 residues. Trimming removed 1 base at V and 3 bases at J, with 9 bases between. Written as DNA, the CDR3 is TGTGCCAGCAGTTTATTGAGAGAGGACTATGGCTACACCTTC. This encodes CASSLLREDYGYTF.

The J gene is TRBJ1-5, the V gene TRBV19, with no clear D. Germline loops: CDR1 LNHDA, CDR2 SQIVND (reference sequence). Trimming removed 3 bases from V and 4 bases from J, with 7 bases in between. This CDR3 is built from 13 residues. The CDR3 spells CASSMWRNQPQHF. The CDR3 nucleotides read TGTGCCAGTAGTATGTGGCGGAATCAGCCCCAGCATTTT.

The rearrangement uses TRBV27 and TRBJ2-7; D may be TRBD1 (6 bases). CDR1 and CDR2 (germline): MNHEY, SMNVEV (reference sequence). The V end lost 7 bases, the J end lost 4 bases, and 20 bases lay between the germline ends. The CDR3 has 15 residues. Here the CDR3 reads CASNPLPGQGYEQYF. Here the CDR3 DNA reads TGTGCCAGCAACCCCCTGCCGGGACAAGGTTACGAGCAGTACTTC.

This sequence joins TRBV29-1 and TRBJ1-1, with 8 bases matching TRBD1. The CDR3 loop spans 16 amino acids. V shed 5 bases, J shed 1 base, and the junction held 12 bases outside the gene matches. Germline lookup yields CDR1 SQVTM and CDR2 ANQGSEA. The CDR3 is CSVYMDRAHPNTEAFF. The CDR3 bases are TGCAGCGTTTACATGGACAGGGCTCACCCGAACACTGAAGCTTTCTTT.

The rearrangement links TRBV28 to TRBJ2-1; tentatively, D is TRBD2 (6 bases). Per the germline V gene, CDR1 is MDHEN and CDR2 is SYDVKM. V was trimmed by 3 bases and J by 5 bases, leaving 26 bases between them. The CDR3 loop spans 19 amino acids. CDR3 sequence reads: CASSFSLTVGRGMHNEQFF. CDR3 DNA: TGTGCCAGCAGTTTCTCCCTCACGGTTGGCCGGGGGATGCACAATGAGCAGTTCTTC.

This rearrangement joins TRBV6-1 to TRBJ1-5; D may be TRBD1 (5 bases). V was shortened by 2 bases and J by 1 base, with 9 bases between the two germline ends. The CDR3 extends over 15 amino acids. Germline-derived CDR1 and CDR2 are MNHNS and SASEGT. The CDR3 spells CASSEWYRSNQPQHF. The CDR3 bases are TGTGCCAGCAGTGAATGGTACAGGAGCAATCAGCCCCAGCATTTT.

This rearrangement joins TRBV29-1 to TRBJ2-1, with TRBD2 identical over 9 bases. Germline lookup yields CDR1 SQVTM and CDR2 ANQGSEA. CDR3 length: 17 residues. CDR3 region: CRHSGSFMRLQRNEQFF. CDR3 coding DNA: TGCAGGCATAGCGGGAGTTTTATGCGCTTACAACGGAATGAGCAGTTCTTC.

CDR3 bases: TGTGCCAGTAGTCCCCTGACCAGCTCTAGTGAAAAACTGTTTTTT. Translating gives CASSPLTSSSEKLFF. V gene TRBV19 combines with J gene TRBJ1-4; D is undetermined. This CDR3 has 15 amino acids. The ends were cut back, 5 bases at V and 7 bases at J, with 17 bases in the middle. Germline loops: CDR1 LNHDA, CDR2 SQIVND (reference sequence).

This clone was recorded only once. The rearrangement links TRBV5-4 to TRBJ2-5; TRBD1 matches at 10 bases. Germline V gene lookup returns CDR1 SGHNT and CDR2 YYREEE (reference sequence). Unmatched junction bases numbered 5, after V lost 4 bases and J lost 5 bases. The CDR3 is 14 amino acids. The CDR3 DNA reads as TGTGCCAGCAGCAAGACAGGGGGCGGGGAGACCCAGTACTTC. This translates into CASSKTGGGETQYF.

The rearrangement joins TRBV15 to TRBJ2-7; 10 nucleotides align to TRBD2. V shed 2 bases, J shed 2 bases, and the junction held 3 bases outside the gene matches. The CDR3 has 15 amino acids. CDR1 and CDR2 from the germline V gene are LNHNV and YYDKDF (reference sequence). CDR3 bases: TGTGCCACCAGCAGACTAGCGGGGGTTACCTACGAGCAGTACTTC. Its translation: CATSRLAGVTYEQYF. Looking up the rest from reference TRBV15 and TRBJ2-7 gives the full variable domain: DAMVIQNPRYQVTQFGKPVTLSCSQTLNHNVMYWYQQKSSQAPKLLFHYYDKDFNNEADTPDNFQSRRPNTSFCFLDIRSPGLGDTAMYLCATSRLAGVTYEQYFGPGTRLTVT.

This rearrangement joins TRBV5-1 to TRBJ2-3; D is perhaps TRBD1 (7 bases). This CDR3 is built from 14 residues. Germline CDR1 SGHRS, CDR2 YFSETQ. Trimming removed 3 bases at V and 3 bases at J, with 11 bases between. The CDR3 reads CASSSQGRTDTQYF. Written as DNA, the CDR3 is TGCGCCAGCAGCTCACAGGGGAGGACAGATACGCAGTATTTT.

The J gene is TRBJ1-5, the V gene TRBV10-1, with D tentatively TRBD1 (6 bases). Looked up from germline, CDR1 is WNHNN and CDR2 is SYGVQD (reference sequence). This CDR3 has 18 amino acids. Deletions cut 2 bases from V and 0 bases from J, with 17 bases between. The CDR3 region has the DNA TGCGCCAGCAGTGAGCCGGGCGGTCACAGGGATAGCAATCAGCCCCAGCATTTT. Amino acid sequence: CASSEPGGHRDSNQPQHF.

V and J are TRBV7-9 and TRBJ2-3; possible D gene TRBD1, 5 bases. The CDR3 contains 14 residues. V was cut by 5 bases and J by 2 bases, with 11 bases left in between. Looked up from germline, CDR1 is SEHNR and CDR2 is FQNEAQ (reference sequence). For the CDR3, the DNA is TGTGCCAGCAGCCGTACAGGATCCACAGATACGCAGTATTTT. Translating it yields CASSRTGSTDTQYF.

In DNA, the CDR3 is TGTGCCTGGAGTGAGGGACAGGCTATTCCCTACGAGCAGTACTTC. It is translated as CAWSEGQAIPYEQYF. This rearrangement joins TRBV30 to TRBJ2-7; 8 bases map to TRBD1. V shed 1 base, J shed 2 bases, and the junction held 7 bases outside the gene matches. Germline lookup yields CDR1 GTSNPN and CDR2 SVGIG (reference sequence). CDR3 length equals 15 residues.

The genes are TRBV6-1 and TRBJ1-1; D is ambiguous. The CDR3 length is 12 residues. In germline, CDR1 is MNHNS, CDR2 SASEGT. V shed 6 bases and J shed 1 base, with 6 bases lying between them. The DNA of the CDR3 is TGTGCCAGCAGGGCGGGGAACACTGAAGCTTTCTTT. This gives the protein CASRAGNTEAFF.

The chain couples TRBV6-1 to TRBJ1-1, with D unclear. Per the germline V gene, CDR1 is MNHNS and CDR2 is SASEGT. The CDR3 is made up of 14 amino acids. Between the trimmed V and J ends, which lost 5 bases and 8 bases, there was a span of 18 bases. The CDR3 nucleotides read TGTGCCAGCAGTCAAATAACCGGGAAAAACGAAGCTTTCTTT. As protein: CASSQITGKNEAFF.

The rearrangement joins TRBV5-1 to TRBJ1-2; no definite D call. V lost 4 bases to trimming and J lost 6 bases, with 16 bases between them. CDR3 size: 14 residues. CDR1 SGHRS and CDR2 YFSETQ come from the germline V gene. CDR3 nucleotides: TGCGCCAGCAGCCTGGAGCATGGCGGGAATGGCTACACCTTC. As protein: CASSLEHGGNGYTF.

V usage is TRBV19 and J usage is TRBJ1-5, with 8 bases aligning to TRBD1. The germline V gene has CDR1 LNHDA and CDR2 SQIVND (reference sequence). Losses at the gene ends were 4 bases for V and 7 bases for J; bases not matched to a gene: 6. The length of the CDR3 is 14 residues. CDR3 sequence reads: CASSTTGGDQPQHF. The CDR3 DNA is TGTGCCAGTAGTACTACAGGGGGGGACCAGCCCCAGCATTTT. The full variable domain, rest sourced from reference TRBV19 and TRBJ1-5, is DGGITQSPKYLFRKEGQNVTLSCEQNLNHDAMYWYRQDPGQGLRLIYYSQIVNDFQKGDIAEGYSVSREKKESFPLTVTSAQKNPTAFYLCASSTTGGDQPQHFGDGTRLSIL.

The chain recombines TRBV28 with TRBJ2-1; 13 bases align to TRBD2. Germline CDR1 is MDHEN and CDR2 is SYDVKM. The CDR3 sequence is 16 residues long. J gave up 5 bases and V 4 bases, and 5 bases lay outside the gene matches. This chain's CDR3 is CASSYWTSGRHNEQFF. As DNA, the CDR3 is TGTGCCAGCAGTTATTGGACTAGCGGGAGACACAATGAGCAGTTCTTC.

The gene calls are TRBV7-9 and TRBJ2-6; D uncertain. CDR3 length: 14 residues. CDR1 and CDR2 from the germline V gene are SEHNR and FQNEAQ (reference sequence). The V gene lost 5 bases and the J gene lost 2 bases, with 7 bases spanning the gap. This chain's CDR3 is CASSPPTGANVLTF. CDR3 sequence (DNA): TGTGCCAGCAGCCCCCCAACTGGGGCCAACGTCCTGACTTTC.

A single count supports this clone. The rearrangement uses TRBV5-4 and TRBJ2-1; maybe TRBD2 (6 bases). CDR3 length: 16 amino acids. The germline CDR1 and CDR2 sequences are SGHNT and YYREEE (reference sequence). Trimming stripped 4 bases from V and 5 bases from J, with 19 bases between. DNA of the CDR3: TGTGCCAGCAGCCCCCTGGCGGCGGGATTTAACAATGAGCAGTTCTTC. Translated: CASSPLAAGFNNEQFF.

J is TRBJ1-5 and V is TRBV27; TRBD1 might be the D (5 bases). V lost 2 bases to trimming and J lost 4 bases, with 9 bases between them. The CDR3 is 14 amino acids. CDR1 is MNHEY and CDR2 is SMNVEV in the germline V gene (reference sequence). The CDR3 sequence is CASSLVGGNQPQHF. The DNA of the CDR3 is TGTGCCAGCAGTTTAGTGGGGGGGAATCAGCCCCAGCATTTT.

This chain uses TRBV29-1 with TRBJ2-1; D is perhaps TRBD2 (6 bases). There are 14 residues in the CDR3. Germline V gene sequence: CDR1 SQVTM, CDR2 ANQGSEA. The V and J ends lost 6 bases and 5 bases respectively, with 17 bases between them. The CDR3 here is CSVWGDSRDNEQFF. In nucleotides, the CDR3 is TGCAGCGTCTGGGGGGACTCGAGGGACAATGAGCAGTTCTTC.